The T cell receptor (beta chain) under discussion was sequenced for a study of T cells after posttransplantation cyclophosphamide. Remarks on this clone: Its antigen is unknown.

The naive gate required viable CD3+CD4+ or CD3+CD8+ cells with CCR7+CD45RA+CD45RO-CD95-CD27+CD28+ phenotype. The method was immunoSEQ multiplex PCR; TCRdb's version includes in-frame clones alone and lacks a portion of them. Here the sample spans under 40,000 clones, over 75% being singletons. Germline V gene sequence: CDR1 MGHRA, CDR2 YSYEKL. After removal of 0 bases from V and 3 bases from J, the junction contained 10 bases not matched to a gene. This CDR3 is built from 18 residues. Study outcomes and limitations: Recipient CMV seropositivity and CMV reactivation strongly tracked TRB clonality. Blood and skin or GI T cell repertoires showed limited TRB overlap. Later blood repertoires were often dominated by clones from the donor CD8+ memory compartment.

Sequencing used naive CD4+ T cells sorted from blood. The chain recombines TRBV4-1 with TRBJ1-5; TRBD1 agrees at 8 bases. The sequence was collected from a man younger than 45 in good health and a related stem cell transplant donor. The DNA of the CDR3 is TGCGCCAGCAGCCAAGAGCCGACAGGGGTTCTGAACAATCAGCCCCAGCATTTT. This codes for CASSQEPTGVLNNQPQHF.